The clone carrying this T cell receptor beta chain is medium-sized (0.01 to 0.1%) in the sample. Antigen unknown. This beta chain appears as a stray read in a library generated for alpha chains; its size is not informative. The entry originates in a study of spatial heterogeneity in lung cancer. The study's findings and limits: Tumor mutation count correlated with how many alpha and beta TCRs expanded intratumorally.

Sample time point: sample taken at primary tumor resection. Trimming shortened V by 1 base and J by 10 bases, and 14 bases separated the two germline ends. Germline V gene lookup returns CDR1 SEHNR and CDR2 FQNEAQ (reference sequence). This CDR3 spans 14 amino acids. TCRdb re-called the 5' RACE reads through MiXCR, storing one row per CDR3 protein. The data hold 2,700 or so distinct CDR3 sequences, with roughly 6.7% observed a single time. The V call is TRBV7-9, the J call TRBJ2-1; maybe TRBD2 (7 bases). This receptor was identified in a male donor with early-stage non-small cell lung cancer. The sequencing here drew on lung tumor tissue, taken at surgery. In DNA, the CDR3 is TGTGCCAGCAGCTTAGGAGGGGGGGCCAAGGAGCAGTTCTTC. It is translated as CASSLGGGAKEQFF.